Presented here are 19 T cell receptor beta chains from one specimen sequenced in a study of control samples from healthy donors and cancer patients. Libraries were prepared by immunoSEQ multiplex PCR; TCRdb keeps only in-frame clonotypes and omits some of them. The sample has 100,000 or so clones, roughly nine tenths seen once. Input material: blood. The receptors stem from a woman aged 30 to 39 in good health.

J is TRBJ1-4 and V is TRBV30; the D is unclear. The germline V gene encodes CDR1 GTSNPN and CDR2 SVGIG (reference sequence). The ends were cut back, 4 bases at V and 3 bases at J, with 15 bases in the middle. CDR3 size: 15 residues. The CDR3 DNA sequence: TGTGCCTGGAATGTAGGAGGGTATGCTAATGAAAAACTGTTTTTT. This codes for CAWNVGGYANEKLFF.

The chain carries TRBV12-3 or TRBV12-4 and TRBJ1-2, with D unclear. Between the trimmed V and J ends, which lost 6 bases and 1 base, there was a span of 9 bases. CDR3 length equals 13 residues. CDR3 sequence reads: CASRQDGNYGYTF. In DNA form, the CDR3 reads TGTGCCAGCAGGCAGGACGGTAACTATGGCTACACCTTC.

This clone was recorded a few times. The chain is built from TRBV6-6 and TRBJ2-3; 8 bases are shared with TRBD2. Trimming took 7 bases from V and 1 from J; bases not matched to a gene: 7. The CDR3 is 15 residues long. Germline V gene data show CDR1 as MNHNY and CDR2 as SVGAGI (reference sequence). CDR3 region: CASTLLSGGTDTQYF. For the CDR3, the DNA is TGTGCCAGCACCCTTCTTAGCGGGGGCACAGATACGCAGTATTTT.

V is TRBV29-1 and J is TRBJ2-1; D unclear. The germline V and J ends were trimmed by 7 bases and 1 base, with 11 bases remaining between them. This CDR3 is built from 13 residues. The V gene's germline CDR1 is SQVTM and CDR2 ANQGSEA. This chain's CDR3 is CSATEPSYNEQFF. The CDR3 DNA is TGCAGCGCCACAGAGCCATCCTACAATGAGCAGTTCTTC.

This clone appeared once. This chain uses TRBV7-6 with TRBJ1-2, with 11 bases lining up with TRBD1. CDR1 is SGHVS, CDR2 FNYEAQ, per germline. Trimming removed 5 bases from V and 5 bases from J; junction bases left unmatched: 7. The CDR3 contains 15 residues. The chain's CDR3 is CASSLRDRGEYGYTF. As DNA, the CDR3 is TGTGCCAGCAGCCTCCGGGACAGGGGGGAGTATGGCTACACCTTC.

This clone was detected only a few times. Additional DNA sequences in this sample encode the identical CDR3. The chain has TRBV28 and TRBJ2-1; 9 bases are shared with TRBD2. The trim removed 8 bases at V and 8 bases at J, leaving 13 bases unmatched. The length of the CDR3 is 15 residues. Germline CDR1 is MDHEN and CDR2 is SYDVKM. The chain's CDR3 is CASRPGGGARDEQFF. CDR3 sequence (DNA): TGTGCCAGCCGGCCGGGCGGGGGGGCCAGGGATGAGCAGTTCTTC.

The chain employs TRBV18 and TRBJ1-6; D perhaps matches TRBD1 (5 bases). V was pared by 1 base and J by 7 bases, with 8 bases between. Germline values: CDR1 KGHSH, CDR2 LQKENI. CDR3 size: 14 residues. CDR3 protein: CASSPRGSNSPLHF. CDR3 coding DNA: TGTGCCAGCTCACCACGGGGCAGCAATTCACCCCTCCACTTT.

The chain is built from TRBV30 and TRBJ1-2, with TRBD1 matching over 8 bases. Trimming at V came to 0 bases and at J to 5 bases, leaving 2 bases not matched to a gene. Per the germline V gene, CDR1 is GTSNPN and CDR2 is SVGIG (reference sequence). The length of the CDR3 is 13 residues. The DNA for the CDR3 is TGTGCCTGGAGTGTACAGGGGGTTTATGGCTACACCTTC. This translates into CAWSVQGVYGYTF.

V gene TRBV6-1 combines with J gene TRBJ2-3; possibly TRBD2 for D (6 bases). Germline CDR1 reads MNHNS; CDR2 reads SASEGT. CDR3 size: 17 residues. The V and J ends lost 1 base and 1 base respectively, with 15 bases between them. CDR3: CASSEVQGGLGTDTQYF. The CDR3 DNA reads TGTGCCAGCAGTGAAGTTCAAGGAGGGCTGGGCACAGATACGCAGTATTTT.

V usage is TRBV30 and J usage is TRBJ2-7, with no clear D. V was trimmed by 4 bases and J by 0 bases, leaving 7 bases between them. From germline, CDR1 is GTSNPN and CDR2 SVGIG (reference sequence). This CDR3 comprises 12 residues. CDR3 nucleotides: TGTGCCTGGACCGGAAACTCCTACGAGCAGTACTTC. Residues: CAWTGNSYEQYF.

This clone appeared a single time. The chain has TRBV6-4 and TRBJ2-7; maybe TRBD1 (5 bases). This CDR3 has 14 residues. The V and J ends lost 2 bases and 2 bases respectively, with 10 bases between them. CDR1 is MRHNA, CDR2 SNTAGT, per germline. The DNA for the CDR3 is TGTGCCAGCAGTGACCCGACAGCGACCTACGAGCAGTACTTC. Translating it yields CASSDPTATYEQYF.

The J gene is TRBJ1-6, the V gene TRBV6-6; no reliable D call. The CDR3 length is 17 residues. The germline gives CDR1 MNHNY, CDR2 SVGAGI (reference sequence). The V and J ends lost 5 bases and 9 bases respectively, with 23 bases between them. CDR3 in DNA: TGTGCCAGCAGTCTTACCGCGCTGACCCGACGCGGTTCACCCCTCCACTTT. Translating gives CASSLTALTRRGSPLHF.

This clone occurred once. The V gene is TRBV29-1, the J gene TRBJ1-1, with D unresolved. CDR1 SQVTM and CDR2 ANQGSEA come from the germline V gene. Trimming stripped 4 bases from V and 8 bases from J, with 14 bases between. The length of the CDR3 is 12 residues. Here the CDR3 reads CSVGLVRAEAFF. CDR3 DNA: TGCAGCGTTGGGCTGGTTCGGGCCGAAGCTTTCTTT.

V and J are TRBV5-1 and TRBJ2-1, with 10 bases aligning to TRBD2. Per germline, CDR1 SGHRS and CDR2 YFSETQ. Germline trimming cut 0 bases from V and 6 bases from J; bases unmatched to any gene: 6. This CDR3 comprises 16 residues. As DNA, the CDR3 is TGCGCCAGCAGCTTGGCCACGGGACTAGCGAGCAATGAGCAGTTCTTC. This sequence encodes CASSLATGLASNEQFF.

J is TRBJ2-1 and V is TRBV2, with a weak D call TRBD2 (5 bases). Germline CDR1 reads SNHLY; CDR2 reads FYNNEI. Trimming took 8 bases from V and 7 from J, leaving 18 bases between them. The CDR3 is 14 residues long. CDR3 protein: CASRASKRENEQFF. In nucleotides, the CDR3 is TGTGCCAGCCGTGCGTCGAAGAGGGAAAATGAGCAGTTCTTC.

V and J are TRBV2 and TRBJ2-1, with 8 bases identical to TRBD2. Trimming took 4 bases from V and 10 from J; bases not matched to a gene: 18. The CDR3 has 17 amino acids. Germline loops: CDR1 SNHLY, CDR2 FYNNEI. CDR3 sequence (DNA): TGTGCCAGCAGTGGGCCCCCGGGGGGCGGGAGGCCCAACGAGCAGTTCTTC. It specifies CASSGPPGGGRPNEQFF.

This chain joins TRBV5-1 and TRBJ1-2; unclear D gene. Germline CDR1 reads SGHRS; CDR2 reads YFSETQ. V was shortened by 2 bases and J by 4 bases, with 9 bases between the two germline ends. The CDR3 contains 13 residues. The CDR3 DNA is TGCGCCAGCAGCTTAGACTCGCCCTATGGCTACACCTTC. Protein: CASSLDSPYGYTF.

This sequence joins TRBV5-1 and TRBJ2-3; D is uncertain. Germline V lookup: CDR1 SGHRS, CDR2 YFSETQ. V gave up 1 base and J gave up 4 bases, with 7 bases separating them. CDR3 size: 13 residues. CDR3 nucleotides: TGCGCCAGCAGCTTGACAGAGCCAGATACGCAGTATTTT. It encodes CASSLTEPDTQYF.

This clone was seen a handful of times. The chain links TRBV5-4 to TRBJ2-1; 11 nucleotides align to TRBD2. The CDR3 consists of 17 residues. The germline CDR1 and CDR2 sequences are SGHNT and YYREEE (reference sequence). V shed 5 bases, J shed 5 bases, and the junction held 12 bases outside the gene matches. This CDR3 reads CASSPRPLAGANNEQFF. The CDR3 coding sequence is TGTGCCAGCAGTCCTCGGCCACTAGCGGGAGCAAACAATGAGCAGTTCTTC.